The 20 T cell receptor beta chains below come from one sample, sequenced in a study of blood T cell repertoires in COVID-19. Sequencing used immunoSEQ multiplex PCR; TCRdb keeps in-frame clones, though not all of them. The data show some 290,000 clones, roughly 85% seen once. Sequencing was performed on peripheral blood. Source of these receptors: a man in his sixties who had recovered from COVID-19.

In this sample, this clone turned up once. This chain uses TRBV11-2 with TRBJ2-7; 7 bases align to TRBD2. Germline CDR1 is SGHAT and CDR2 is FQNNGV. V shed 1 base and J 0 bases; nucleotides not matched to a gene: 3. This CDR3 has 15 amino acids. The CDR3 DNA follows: TGTGCCAGCAGCTTAGCCGGCGGGAGCTCCTACGAGCAGTACTTC. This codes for CASSLAGGSSYEQYF.

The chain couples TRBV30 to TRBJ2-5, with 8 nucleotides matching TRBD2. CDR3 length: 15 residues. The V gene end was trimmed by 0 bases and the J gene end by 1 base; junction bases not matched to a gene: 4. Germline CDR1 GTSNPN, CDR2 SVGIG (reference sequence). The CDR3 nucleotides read TGTGCCTGGAGTGTACATAGCGGGGCCCAAGAGACCCAGTACTTC. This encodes CAWSVHSGAQETQYF.

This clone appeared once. CDR3 region: CASTLTGQGLDTQYF. Written as DNA, the CDR3 is TGTGCCAGTACCCTGACGGGACAGGGTCTGGATACGCAGTATTTT. This chain links TRBV19 with TRBJ2-3; TRBD1 matches at 9 bases. This CDR3 contains 15 residues. The junction had 11 bases not matched to a gene; V was cut back by 7 bases and J by 6 bases. The germline gives CDR1 LNHDA, CDR2 SQIVND (reference sequence).

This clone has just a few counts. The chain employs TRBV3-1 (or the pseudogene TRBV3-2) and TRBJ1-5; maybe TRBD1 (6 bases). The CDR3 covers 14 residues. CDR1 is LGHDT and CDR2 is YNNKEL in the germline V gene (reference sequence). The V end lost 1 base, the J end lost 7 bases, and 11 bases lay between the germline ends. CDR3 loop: CASSQAATGQPQHF. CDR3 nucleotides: TGTGCCAGCAGCCAAGCGGCTACAGGGCAGCCCCAGCATTTT.

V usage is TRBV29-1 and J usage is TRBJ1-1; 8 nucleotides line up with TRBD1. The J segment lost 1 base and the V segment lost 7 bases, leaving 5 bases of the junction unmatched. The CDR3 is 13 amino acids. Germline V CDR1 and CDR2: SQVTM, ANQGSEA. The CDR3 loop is CSALDRANTEAFF. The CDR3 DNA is TGCAGCGCCCTGGACAGGGCGAACACTGAAGCTTTCTTT.

CDR3 loop: CASSYSGTGGQQFF. The CDR3 region has the DNA TGTGCCAGCAGTTACTCTGGGACAGGGGGGCAGCAGTTCTTC. The chain carries TRBV6-5 and TRBJ2-1; 11 bases agree with TRBD1. This CDR3 is built from 14 residues. J was trimmed by 11 bases and V by 0 bases; bases with no gene match: 3. The germline CDR1 and CDR2 sequences are MNHEY and SVGAGI.

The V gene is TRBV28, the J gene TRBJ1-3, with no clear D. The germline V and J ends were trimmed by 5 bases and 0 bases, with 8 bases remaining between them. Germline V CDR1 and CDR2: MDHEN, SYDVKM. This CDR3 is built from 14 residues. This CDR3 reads CASSISVSGNTIYF. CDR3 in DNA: TGTGCCAGCAGTATTAGTGTCTCTGGAAACACCATATATTTT.

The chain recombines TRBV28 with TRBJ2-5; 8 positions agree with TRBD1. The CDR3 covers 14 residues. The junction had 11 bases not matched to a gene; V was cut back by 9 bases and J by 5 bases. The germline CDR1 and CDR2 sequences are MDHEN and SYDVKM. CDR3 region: CASYEQGGEETQYF. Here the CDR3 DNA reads TGTGCCAGTTACGAACAGGGGGGAGAGGAGACCCAGTACTTC.

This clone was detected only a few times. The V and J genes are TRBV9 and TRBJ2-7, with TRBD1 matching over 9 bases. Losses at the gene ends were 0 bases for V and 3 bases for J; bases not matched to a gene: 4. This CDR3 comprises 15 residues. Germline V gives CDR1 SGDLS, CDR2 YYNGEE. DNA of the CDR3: TGTGCCAGCAGCGTAGGGGGGACAGGGAACTACGAGCAGTACTTC. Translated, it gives CASSVGGTGNYEQYF. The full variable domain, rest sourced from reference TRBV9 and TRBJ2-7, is DSGVTQTPKHLITATGQRVTLRCSPRSGDLSVYWYQQSLDQGLQFLIQYYNGEERAKGNILERFSAQQFPDLHSELNLSSLELGDSALYFCASSVGGTGNYEQYFGPGTRLTVT.

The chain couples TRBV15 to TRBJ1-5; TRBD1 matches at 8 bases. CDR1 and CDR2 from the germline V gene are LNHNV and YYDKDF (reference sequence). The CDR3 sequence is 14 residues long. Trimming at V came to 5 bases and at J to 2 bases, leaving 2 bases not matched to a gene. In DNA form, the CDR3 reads TGTGCCACCAGCCTGGACAGGGGCAATCAGCCCCAGCATTTT. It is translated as CATSLDRGNQPQHF.

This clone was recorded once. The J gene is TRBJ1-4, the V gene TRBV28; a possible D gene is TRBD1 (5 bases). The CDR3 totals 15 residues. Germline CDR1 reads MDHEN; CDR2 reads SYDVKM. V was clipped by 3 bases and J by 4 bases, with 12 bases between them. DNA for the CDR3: TGTGCCAGCAGTTTTGGCGGCCAGGGTAATGAAAAACTGTTTTTT. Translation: CASSFGGQGNEKLFF.

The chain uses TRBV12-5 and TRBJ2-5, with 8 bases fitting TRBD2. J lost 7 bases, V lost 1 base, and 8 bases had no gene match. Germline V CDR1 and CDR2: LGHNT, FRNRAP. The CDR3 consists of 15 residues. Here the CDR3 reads CASGLAEGTRATQYF. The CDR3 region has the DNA TGTGCTAGTGGTTTGGCAGAGGGGACTAGAGCGACCCAGTACTTC. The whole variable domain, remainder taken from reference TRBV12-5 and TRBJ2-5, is DARVTQTPRHKVTEMGQEVTMRCQPILGHNTVFWYRQTMMQGLELLAYFRNRAPLDDSGMPKDRFSAEMPDATLATLKIQPSEPRDSAVYFCASGLAEGTRATQYFGPGTRLLVL.

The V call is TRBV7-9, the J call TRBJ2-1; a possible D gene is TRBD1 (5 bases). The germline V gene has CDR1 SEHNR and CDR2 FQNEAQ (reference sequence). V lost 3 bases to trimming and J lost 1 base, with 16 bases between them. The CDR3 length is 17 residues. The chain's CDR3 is CASSLGQGARSYNEQFF. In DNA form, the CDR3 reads TGTGCCAGCAGCTTGGGTCAGGGCGCCCGGTCCTACAATGAGCAGTTCTTC. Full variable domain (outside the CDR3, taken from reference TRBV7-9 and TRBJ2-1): DTGVSQNPRHKITKRGQNVTFRCDPISEHNRLYWYRQTLGQGPEFLTYFQNEAQLEKSRLLSDRFSAERPKGSFSTLEIQRTEQGDSAMYLCASSLGQGARSYNEQFFGPGTRLTVL.

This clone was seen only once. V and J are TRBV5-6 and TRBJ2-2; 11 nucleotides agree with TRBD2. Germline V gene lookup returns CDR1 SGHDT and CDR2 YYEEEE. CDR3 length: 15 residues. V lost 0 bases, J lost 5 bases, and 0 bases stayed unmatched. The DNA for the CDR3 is TGTGCCAGCAGCTTGGCTAGCGGGGGGACCGGGGAGCTGTTTTTT. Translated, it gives CASSLASGGTGELFF.

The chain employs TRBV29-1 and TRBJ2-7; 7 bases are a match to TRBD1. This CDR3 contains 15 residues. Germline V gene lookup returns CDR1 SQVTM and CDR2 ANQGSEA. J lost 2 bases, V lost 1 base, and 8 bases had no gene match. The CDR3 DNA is TGCAGCGTTGAAGCAGGCGGAACAGGGGCCTACGAGCAGTACTTC. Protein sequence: CSVEAGGTGAYEQYF.

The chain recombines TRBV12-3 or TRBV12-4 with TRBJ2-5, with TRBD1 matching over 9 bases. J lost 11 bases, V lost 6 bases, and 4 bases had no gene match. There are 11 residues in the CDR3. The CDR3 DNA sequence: TGTGCCAGCAGCCATGACAGGGGGCAGTACTTC. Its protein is CASSHDRGQYF.

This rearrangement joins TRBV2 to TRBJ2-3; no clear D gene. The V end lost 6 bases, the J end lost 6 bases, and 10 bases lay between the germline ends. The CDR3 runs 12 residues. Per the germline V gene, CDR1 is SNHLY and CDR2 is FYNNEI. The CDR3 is CASRSTADTQYF. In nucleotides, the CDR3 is TGTGCCAGCAGAAGTACCGCGGATACGCAGTATTTT.

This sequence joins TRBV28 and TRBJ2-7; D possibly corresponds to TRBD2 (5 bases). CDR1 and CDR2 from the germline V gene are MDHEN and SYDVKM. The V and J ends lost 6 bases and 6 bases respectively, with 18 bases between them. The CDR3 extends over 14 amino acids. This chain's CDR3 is CASSQRGKTGEQYF. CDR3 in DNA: TGTGCCAGCAGCCAACGAGGGAAAACGGGCGAGCAGTACTTC.

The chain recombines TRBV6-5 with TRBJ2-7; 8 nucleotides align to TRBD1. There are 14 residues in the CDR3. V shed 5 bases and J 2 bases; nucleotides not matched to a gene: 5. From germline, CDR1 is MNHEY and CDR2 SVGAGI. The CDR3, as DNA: TGTGCCAGCAGTCGAGGACAGGGTACCTACGAGCAGTACTTC. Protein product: CASSRGQGTYEQYF.

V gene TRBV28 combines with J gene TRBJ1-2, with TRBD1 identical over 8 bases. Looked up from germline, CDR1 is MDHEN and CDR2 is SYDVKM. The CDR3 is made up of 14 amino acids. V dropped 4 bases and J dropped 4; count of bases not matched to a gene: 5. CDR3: CASSSRGRGYGYTF. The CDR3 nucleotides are TGTGCCAGCAGTTCCAGGGGGCGAGGCTATGGCTACACCTTC.